This T cell receptor (beta chain) is drawn from a study of blood T cell repertoires in COVID-19. The wider study: Whether acute or convalescent, the COVID-19 samples came from the United States, Italy and Spain. In each case, the material was cDNA or gDNA derived from T cells, B-cell-depleted T cells, or PBMCs.

The authors' processing: Estimated nucleated cell counts came from reference gene primer amplification. Profiled with immunoSEQ multiplex PCR; TCRdb holds only in-frame clones, not every one. D and trimming were read from the DNA, whereas the V and J calls and clone size are those reported in that table. The sample shows 70,000 to 100,000 clones, 88% of them seen only once. The trim removed 3 bases at V and 9 bases at J, leaving 9 bases unmatched. Germline V gene lookup returns CDR1 SGHKS and CDR2 YYEKEE (reference sequence). The CDR3 is 15 amino acids. The sequence was obtained from a woman older than 75 with active COVID-19. Sequencing was performed on peripheral blood. The chain combines TRBV5-5 with TRBJ2-1; 10 bases are a match to TRBD2. CDR3 region: CASSSTSGTRGEQFF. DNA of the CDR3: TGTGCCAGCAGCTCTACTAGCGGGACGCGGGGTGAGCAGTTCTTC.